The 18 T cell receptor beta chains below all came from one sample that was sequenced in a study of T cell responses to AZD1222 COVID-19 vaccine. Here immunoSEQ multiplex PCR was the method, and the copy in TCRdb shows in-frame clones only, minus some. The table lists tens of thousands of clones, over 75% of them singletons. This sample comprised peripheral blood, obtained 28 days after the second AZD1222 dose. The receptors shown here come from an adult who received the AZD1222 COVID-19 vaccine.

The rearrangement links TRBV19 to TRBJ2-1; no reliable D call. V gave up 3 bases and J gave up 4 bases, with 13 bases separating them. The CDR3 spans 15 residues. The germline V gene has CDR1 LNHDA and CDR2 SQIVND (reference sequence). This CDR3 is CASSMLGRLYNEQFF. In nucleotides, the CDR3 is TGTGCCAGTAGTATGCTCGGGCGCCTGTACAATGAGCAGTTCTTC. The entire variable domain, with the rest obtained from reference TRBV19 and TRBJ2-1, is as follows: DGGITQSPKYLFRKEGQNVTLSCEQNLNHDAMYWYRQDPGQGLRLIYYSQIVNDFQKGDIAEGYSVSREKKESFPLTVTSAQKNPTAFYLCASSMLGRLYNEQFFGPGTRLTVL.

V gene TRBV7-2 combines with J gene TRBJ1-2; D not resolved. Trimming cost V 3 bases and J 4 bases, with 9 bases left between them. CDR1 and CDR2 from the germline V gene are SGHTA and FQGNSA. The CDR3 length is 13 residues. The CDR3 DNA reads TGTGCCAGCAGCTTGCCCAGTATCTATGGCTACACCTTC. Its translation is CASSLPSIYGYTF. The whole variable domain, remainder taken from reference TRBV7-2 and TRBJ1-2, is GAGVSQSPSNKVTEKGKDVELRCDPISGHTALYWYRQSLGQGLEFLIYFQGNSAPDKSGLPSDRFSAERTGGSVSTLTIQRTQQEDSAVYLCASSLPSIYGYTFGSGTRLTVV.

This clone came up once. The V gene is TRBV3-1 (or the pseudogene TRBV3-2), the J gene TRBJ1-3; weak D call: TRBD1 (6 bases). Germline loops: CDR1 LGHDT, CDR2 YNNKEL (reference sequence). V lost 1 base and J 4 bases, leaving 14 bases between the germline ends. CDR3 length: 16 amino acids. CDR3 sequence: CASSQGPTGSGNTIYF. CDR3 coding DNA: TGTGCCAGCAGCCAAGGGCCTACAGGGTCCGGAAACACCATATATTTT.

V gene TRBV10-1 combines with J gene TRBJ1-4; 12 positions match TRBD1. The CDR3 has 19 amino acids. With V trimmed by 0 bases and J by 2 bases, 7 bases remained unmatched. Germline V CDR1 and CDR2: WNHNN, SYGVQD (reference sequence). CDR3 coding DNA: TGCGCCAGCAGTGAGTCGTCGGGACAGGGGGCATCGACTAATGAAAAACTGTTTTTT. Amino acid sequence: CASSESSGQGASTNEKLFF.

The chain links TRBV6-4 to TRBJ2-3, with D maybe TRBD1 (6 bases). Looked up from germline, CDR1 is MRHNA and CDR2 is SNTAGT. V lost 5 bases and J 5 bases, leaving 11 bases between the germline ends. This CDR3 region has 13 residues. CDR3 bases: TGTGCCAGCAGTCCCCGGGACATAGATACGCAGTATTTT. Translating it yields CASSPRDIDTQYF.

This chain joins TRBV12-5 and TRBJ1-1; D is perhaps TRBD1 (5 bases). CDR1 LGHNT and CDR2 FRNRAP come from the germline V gene. The V gene lost 5 bases and the J gene lost 1 base, with 17 bases spanning the gap. The CDR3 is 16 residues long. Written as DNA, the CDR3 is TGTGCTAGTGGTGTCAGACCGGGACGGACGAACACTGAAGCTTTCTTT. Residues: CASGVRPGRTNTEAFF.

V usage is TRBV6-5 and J usage is TRBJ1-3; possible D gene TRBD1, 5 bases. The CDR3 consists of 13 residues. Germline V gene sequence: CDR1 MNHEY, CDR2 SVGAGI. Trimming removed 6 bases from V and 4 bases from J, with 10 bases in between. DNA for the CDR3: TGTGCCAGCAGGGGAGGGGCCGGAAACACCATATATTTT. Amino acids: CASRGGAGNTIYF.

The rearrangement uses TRBV5-6 and TRBJ2-1; possibly TRBD1 for D (6 bases). Trimming shortened V by 0 bases and J by 2 bases, and 6 bases separated the two germline ends. This CDR3 has 14 residues. Looked up from germline, CDR1 is SGHDT and CDR2 is YYEEEE. The CDR3 nucleotides read TGTGCCAGCAGCTTGGGGACAGCCTACAATGAGCAGTTCTTC. Its translation is CASSLGTAYNEQFF.

The V call is TRBV7-8, the J call TRBJ1-2; maybe TRBD1 (5 bases). V lost 5 bases and J lost 5, with 18 bases in between. This CDR3 has 15 residues. Germline lookup yields CDR1 SGHVS and CDR2 FQNEAQ. CDR3 sequence (DNA): TGTGCCAGCAGCCCCCTTGGGGGAGGAGGGTATGGCTACACCTTC. It yields the protein CASSPLGGGGYGYTF.

This clone was seen a single time. The chain couples TRBV25-1 to TRBJ1-1; TRBD1 agrees at 11 bases. Germline V lookup: CDR1 MGHDK, CDR2 SYGVNS. Trimming took 4 bases from V and 4 from J; bases not matched to a gene: 8. CDR3 size: 16 residues. CDR3 region: CASSALGTGGRTEAFF. As DNA, the CDR3 is TGTGCCAGCAGTGCCTTAGGGACAGGGGGTCGCACTGAAGCTTTCTTT.

The V and J genes are TRBV19 and TRBJ1-2; D might be TRBD1 (5 bases). Trimming took off 6 bases at V and 7 bases at J, with 15 bases between the two ends. The CDR3 runs to 13 residues. Germline V gives CDR1 LNHDA, CDR2 SQIVND (reference sequence). CDR3 loop: CASRFRGGGGYTF. The CDR3, as DNA: TGTGCCAGTAGATTCCGGGGGGGAGGTGGCTACACCTTC.

There are a few counts of this clone. V and J are TRBV3-1 (or the pseudogene TRBV3-2) and TRBJ1-4; D is perhaps TRBD1 (5 bases). CDR1 and CDR2 from the germline V gene are LGHDT and YNNKEL (reference sequence). The CDR3 is 16 residues long. The ends were cut back, 6 bases at V and 0 bases at J, with 14 bases in the middle. The CDR3 protein is CASRPHLGATNEKLFF. The CDR3 DNA sequence: TGTGCCAGCAGACCCCATCTGGGGGCAACTAATGAAAAACTGTTTTTT.

The chain is built from TRBV19 and TRBJ2-2; maybe TRBD1 (6 bases). The CDR3 runs to 14 residues. V was pared by 7 bases and J by 6 bases, with 15 bases between. Germline values: CDR1 LNHDA, CDR2 SQIVND (reference sequence). The CDR3 DNA is TGTGCCAGTAACGAACAGGGCGACCCCGGGGAGCTGTTTTTT. As protein: CASNEQGDPGELFF.

This sequence joins TRBV7-6 and TRBJ2-7; 7 bases match TRBD1. The CDR3 covers 15 residues. Germline CDR1 reads SGHVS; CDR2 reads FNYEAQ. V lost 3 bases to trimming and J lost 1 base; unmatched junction nucleotides: 6. The DNA of the CDR3 is TGTGCCAGCAGCTTGGGCCCAGGGGGATCCTACGAGCAGTACTTC. Translated, it gives CASSLGPGGSYEQYF.

CDR3 coding DNA: TGCGCCAGCAGCTTGGAAGGCCATACGCAGTATTTT. Its translation: CASSLEGHTQYF. This chain joins TRBV5-1 and TRBJ2-3; D is ambiguous. The CDR3 covers 12 residues. Germline lookup yields CDR1 SGHRS and CDR2 YFSETQ. V gave up 0 bases and J gave up 7 bases, with 6 bases separating them.

The chain combines TRBV19 with TRBJ2-5, with TRBD1 identical over 7 bases. The CDR3 is 13 residues long. CDR1 and CDR2 from the germline V gene are LNHDA and SQIVND (reference sequence). The V gene end was trimmed by 6 bases and the J gene end by 7 bases; junction bases not matched to a gene: 8. The CDR3 is CASRGQSLGTQYF. CDR3 coding DNA: TGTGCCAGTAGGGGACAGAGCCTGGGGACCCAGTACTTC.

The chain is built from TRBV19 and TRBJ2-3; D possibly corresponds to TRBD1 (6 bases). The CDR3 is made up of 13 amino acids. With 3 bases removed from V and 6 bases from J, the gap between germline ends came to 10 bases. Germline CDR1 is LNHDA and CDR2 is SQIVND (reference sequence). In DNA form, the CDR3 reads TGTGCCAGTAGTATTCAGGGGTGGGATACGCAGTATTTT. It encodes CASSIQGWDTQYF.

The rearrangement uses TRBV6-1 and TRBJ2-5; D is possibly TRBD1 (5 bases). This CDR3 has 14 residues. CDR1 is MNHNS and CDR2 is SASEGT in the germline V gene. Trimming removed 1 base from V and 4 bases from J, with 10 bases in between. CDR3 coding DNA: TGTGCCAGCAGTGAAGGCGACAGCCGAGAGACCCAGTACTTC. It encodes CASSEGDSRETQYF.